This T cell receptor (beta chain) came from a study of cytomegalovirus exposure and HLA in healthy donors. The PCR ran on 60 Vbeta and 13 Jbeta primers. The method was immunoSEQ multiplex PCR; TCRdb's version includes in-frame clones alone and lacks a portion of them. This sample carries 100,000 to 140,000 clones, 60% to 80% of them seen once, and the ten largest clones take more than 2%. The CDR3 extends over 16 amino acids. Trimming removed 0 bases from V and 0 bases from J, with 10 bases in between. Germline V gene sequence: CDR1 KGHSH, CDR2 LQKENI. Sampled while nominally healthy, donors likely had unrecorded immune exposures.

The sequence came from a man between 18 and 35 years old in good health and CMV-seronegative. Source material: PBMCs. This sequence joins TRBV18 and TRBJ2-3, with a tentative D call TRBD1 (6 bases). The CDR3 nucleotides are TGTGCCAGCTCACCACCGTGGACAGCCAGCACAGATACGCAGTATTTT. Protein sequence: CASSPPWTASTDTQYF.